Below, 17 T cell receptor beta chains from the same sample are listed, as sequenced in a study of T cell repertoires in cytomegalovirus infection. These receptors' targets are unknown. TCRdb recomputed calls from the reads with MiXCR, one row per CDR3 protein. The sample carries about a million distinct CDR3 sequences, 25% to 40% recorded once. This specimen consisted of cultured CD8+ T cells from PBMCs, obtained from culture after CMV antigen stimulation. These receptors all stem from a human donor in good health (CMV status not recorded). Some clones in this sample may be carry-over from other donors' samples.

This clonotype was observed a handful of times. This chain connects TRBV27 to TRBJ2-7; 8 bases line up with TRBD2. With 6 bases clipped from V and 5 bases from J, the junction kept 6 bases outside the gene matches. Per germline, CDR1 MNHEY and CDR2 SMNVEV (reference sequence). This CDR3 has 13 amino acids. For the CDR3, the DNA is TGTGCCAGCAGGCGGGGGGTCCTGGACGAGCAGTACGTC. It specifies CASRRGVLDEQYV.

This clonotype was seen repeatedly, ten times or more. A read error may account for a junction end that differs from germline. The V gene is TRBV7-6, the J gene TRBJ2-1; possibly TRBD2 for D (6 bases). Germline V gene sequence: CDR1 SGHVS, CDR2 FNYEAQ. The CDR3 has 14 residues. This CDR3 is CASSVADSYNEQFF. The CDR3 DNA sequence: TGTGCCAGCAGCGTAGCGGATTCCTACAATGAGCAGTTCTTC. Using reference TRBV7-6 and TRBJ2-1 for the parts outside the CDR3, the full variable domain is GAGVSQSPRYKVTKRGQDVALRCDPISGHVSLYWYRQALGQGPEFLTYFNYEAQQDKSGLPNDRFSAERPEGSISTLTIQRTEQRDSAMYRCASSVADSYNEQFFGPGTRLTVL.

This clonotype was observed many times. The CDR3 nucleotides are TGTGCCAGCAGCGGGCCGGGACAGGGAGCAGATACGCAGTATTTT. It translates to CASSGPGQGADTQYF. V gene TRBV7-6 combines with J gene TRBJ2-3, with 9 bases identical to TRBD1. With V trimmed by 5 bases and J by 4 bases, 7 bases remained unmatched. Germline lookup yields CDR1 SGHVS and CDR2 FNYEAQ. This CDR3 has 15 residues. Full variable domain (missing parts from reference TRBV7-6 and TRBJ2-3): GAGVSQSPRYKVTKRGQDVALRCDPISGHVSLYWYRQALGQGPEFLTYFNYEAQQDKSGLPNDRFSAERPEGSISTLTIQRTEQRDSAMYRCASSGPGQGADTQYFGPGTRLTVL.

This clonotype was picked up one time. The chain carries TRBV4-1 and TRBJ1-2; TRBD1 is a possible D gene (5 bases). Germline CDR1 MGHRA, CDR2 YSYEKL. V dropped 0 bases and J dropped 6 bases, with 11 bases sitting between them. This CDR3 has 14 residues. Here the CDR3 DNA reads TGCGCCAGCAGCCAAGATTTGGGGGAGAATGGCTACACCTTC. Translating gives CASSQDLGENGYTF.

V gene TRBV6-6 combines with J gene TRBJ1-1; 7 bases map to TRBD1. The V gene end was trimmed by 6 bases and the J gene end by 7 bases; junction bases not matched to a gene: 14. The length of the CDR3 is 15 residues. Germline values: CDR1 MNHNY, CDR2 SVGAGI (reference sequence). Here the CDR3 reads CASSTNRDRPYEAFF. CDR3 DNA: TGTGCCAGCAGCACAAATCGGGACAGACCCTATGAAGCTTTCTTT.

This clonotype was seen more than once but under ten times. The chain carries TRBV7-9 and TRBJ2-7; 8 bases agree with TRBD1. CDR1 is SEHNR and CDR2 is FQNEAQ in the germline V gene (reference sequence). V dropped 6 bases and J dropped 0; count of bases not matched to a gene: 7. The CDR3 totals 15 residues. CDR3 nucleotide sequence: TGTGCCAGCAGGGGTCAGGGGGCGAACTCCTACGAGCAGTACTTC. Encoded protein: CASRGQGANSYEQYF.

The chain uses TRBV29-1 and TRBJ2-5; no firm D call. Germline loops: CDR1 SQVTM, CDR2 ANQGSEA. There are 10 residues in the CDR3. With 6 bases removed from V and 2 bases from J, the gap between germline ends came to 4 bases. DNA of the CDR3: TGCAGCGTGGAACAAGAGACCCAGTACTTC. Amino acids: CSVEQETQYF.

V gene TRBV7-4 combines with J gene TRBJ2-1; 8 nucleotides align to TRBD2. CDR1 is SGHVT, CDR2 SQSDAQ, per germline. CDR3 length: 15 amino acids. J was trimmed by 8 bases and V by 1 base; bases with no gene match: 7. The CDR3 reads CASSLGGLEGHEQFF. CDR3 sequence (DNA): TGTGCCAGCAGCTTAGGGGGACTAGAGGGTCATGAGCAGTTCTTC. Drawing the rest from reference TRBV7-4 and TRBJ2-1, the complete variable domain is GAGVSQSPRYKVAKRGRDVALRCDSISGHVTLYWYRQTLGQGSEVLTYSQSDAQRDKSGRPSGRFSAERPERSVSTLKIQRTEQGDSAVYLCASSLGGLEGHEQFFGPGTRLTVL.

CDR3: CASSLSASRSYNEQFF. The CDR3 DNA reads as TGTGCCAGCAGTTTATCAGCGTCCCGCTCCTACAATGAGCAGTTCTTC. The chain couples TRBV27 to TRBJ2-1; D is uncertain. Germline CDR1 MNHEY, CDR2 SMNVEV (reference sequence). The CDR3 contains 16 residues. Trimming stripped 0 bases from V and 0 bases from J, with 9 bases between.

The V call is TRBV5-5, the J call TRBJ2-1; 11 nucleotides match TRBD2. Unmatched junction bases numbered 6, after V lost 2 bases and J lost 5 bases. In germline, CDR1 is SGHKS, CDR2 YYEKEE (reference sequence). This CDR3 contains 16 residues. The CDR3 spells CASSFLAGGLNNEQFF. For the CDR3, the DNA is TGTGCCAGCAGCTTCCTAGCGGGGGGACTAAACAATGAGCAGTTCTTC.

The chain carries TRBV12-5 and TRBJ2-3; tentatively, D is TRBD1 or TRBD2 (5 bases each). CDR3 size: 14 residues. Looked up from germline, CDR1 is LGHNT and CDR2 is FRNRAP. V was trimmed by 5 bases and J by 8 bases, leaving 17 bases between them. The CDR3 loop reads CASGTSTGGGTQYF. CDR3 nucleotides: TGTGCTAGTGGTACCTCAACTGGGGGTGGTACGCAGTATTTT.

The CDR3 spells CAISDDLAGGPLNEQFF. In nucleotides, the CDR3 is TGTGCCATCAGTGATGATCTAGCGGGGGGGCCTCTGAATGAGCAGTTCTTC. This chain connects TRBV10-3 to TRBJ2-1; 12 bases line up with TRBD2. There are 17 residues in the CDR3. Germline-derived CDR1 and CDR2 are ENHRY and SYGVKD. V shed 3 bases, J shed 7 bases, and the junction held 10 bases outside the gene matches.

This clonotype was counted between two and nine times. The J gene is TRBJ2-7, the V gene TRBV4-3; D ambiguous. The CDR3 is 17 amino acids. Trimming pared 4 bases from V and 4 bases from J, leaving 23 bases between. Germline V CDR1 and CDR2: LGHNA, YSLEER. The CDR3 nucleotides read TGCGCCAGCAGCCCCATTCTACGACATGTCTACGGGTACGAGCAGTACGTC. Amino acids: CASSPILRHVYGYEQYV.

This clonotype was detected only a few times. V and J are TRBV4-3 and TRBJ2-4; maybe TRBD2 (5 bases). Germline CDR1 LGHNA, CDR2 YSLEER. V was pared by 4 bases and J by 4 bases, with 8 bases between. The length of the CDR3 is 13 residues. The CDR3 region is CASSPTGKNIQYF. The CDR3 DNA reads as TGCGCCAGCAGCCCGACGGGGAAAAACATTCAGTACTTC.

V is TRBV7-9 and J is TRBJ2-2; D call uncertain. With 5 bases removed from V and 9 bases from J, the gap between germline ends came to 10 bases. The CDR3 is 12 amino acids. Germline loops: CDR1 SEHNR, CDR2 FQNEAQ (reference sequence). The CDR3 region has the DNA TGTGCCAGCAGCCCCAGTAGCAGGGAGCTGTTTTTT. Translating gives CASSPSSRELFF.

The chain joins TRBV19 to TRBJ2-5; D is tentatively TRBD1 or TRBD2 (6 bases each). Looked up from germline, CDR1 is LNHDA and CDR2 is SQIVND (reference sequence). The V end was cut by 7 bases, the J end by 4 bases, with 25 bases between. The CDR3 contains 17 residues. The CDR3 DNA sequence: TGTGCCAGTACCACCCGATGGAGGGGGTTCTTGGGAGAGACCCAGTACTTC. Translating gives CASTTRWRGFLGETQYF.

This sequence joins TRBV27 and TRBJ2-1; 11 bases are a match to TRBD1. V was clipped by 5 bases and J by 3 bases; unmatched bases: 6. The CDR3 consists of 16 residues. Germline loops: CDR1 MNHEY, CDR2 SMNVEV (reference sequence). The CDR3 region has the DNA TGTGCCAGCAGTCCTTGGACAGGGGGCGGCTACAATGAGCAGTTCTTC. Its translation is CASSPWTGGGYNEQFF.